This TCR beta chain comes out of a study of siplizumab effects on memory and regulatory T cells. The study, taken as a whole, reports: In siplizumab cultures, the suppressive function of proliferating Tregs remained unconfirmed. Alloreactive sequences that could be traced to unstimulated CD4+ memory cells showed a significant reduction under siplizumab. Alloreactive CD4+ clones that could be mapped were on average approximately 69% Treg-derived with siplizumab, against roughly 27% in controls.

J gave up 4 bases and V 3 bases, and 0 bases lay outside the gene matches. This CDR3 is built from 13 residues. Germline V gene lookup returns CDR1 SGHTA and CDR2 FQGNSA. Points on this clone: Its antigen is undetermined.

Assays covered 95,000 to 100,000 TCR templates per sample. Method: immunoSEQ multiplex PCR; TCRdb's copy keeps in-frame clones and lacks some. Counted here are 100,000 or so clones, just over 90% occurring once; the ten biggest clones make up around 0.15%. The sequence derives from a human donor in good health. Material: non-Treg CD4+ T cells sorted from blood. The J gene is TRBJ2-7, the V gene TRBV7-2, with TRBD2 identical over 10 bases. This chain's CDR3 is CASSFSGGYEQYF. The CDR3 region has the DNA TGTGCCAGCAGCTTTAGCGGGGGGTACGAGCAGTACTTC.